The 21 T cell receptor beta chains in this list originate from one sample, sequenced in a study of cytomegalovirus exposure and HLA in healthy donors. Primers included in the PCR were 60 Vbeta and 13 Jbeta primers. Produced via immunoSEQ multiplex PCR; TCRdb's table is partial and in-frame only. The sample gives under 200,000 clones, approximately 84% of which show up once; roughly 4.7% is in the top ten. Sequences were obtained from PBMCs. All receptors come from a woman in her forties or fifties in good health and CMV-seropositive.

The CDR3 sequence: CASSRGQGASEAFF. The CDR3 coding sequence is TGTGCCAGCTCACGAGGACAGGGGGCCTCTGAAGCTTTCTTT. The chain is built from TRBV18 and TRBJ1-1; 11 nucleotides match TRBD1. V shed 4 bases, J shed 6 bases, and the junction held 4 bases outside the gene matches. This CDR3 has 14 amino acids. Germline loops: CDR1 KGHSH, CDR2 LQKENI.

The V gene is TRBV30, the J gene TRBJ2-7, with D perhaps TRBD1 (5 bases). The V gene lost 0 bases and the J gene lost 0 bases, with 15 bases spanning the gap. Germline V gene sequence: CDR1 GTSNPN, CDR2 SVGIG (reference sequence). The CDR3 consists of 16 residues. The CDR3 nucleotides read TGTGCCTGGAGTGTATATAGGGGCTTAACCTCCTACGAGCAGTACTTC. This codes for CAWSVYRGLTSYEQYF.

V gene TRBV4-1 combines with J gene TRBJ2-7, with D hard to call. The CDR3 is 15 amino acids. Germline V lookup: CDR1 MGHRA, CDR2 YSYEKL. Trimming took 1 base from V and 4 from J, leaving 14 bases between them. In DNA, the CDR3 is TGCGCCAGCAGCCAAGGAGGTGCCGTTGGGTACGAGCAGTACTTC. Protein: CASSQGGAVGYEQYF.

The chain couples TRBV18 to TRBJ2-1; D call uncertain. Trimming stripped 3 bases from V and 0 bases from J, with 3 bases between. Germline CDR1 is KGHSH and CDR2 is LQKENI. This CDR3 has 13 residues. CDR3 loop: CASSPLSYNEQFF. CDR3 sequence (DNA): TGTGCCAGCTCACCTCTCTCCTACAATGAGCAGTTCTTC. The full variable domain, completed using reference TRBV18 and TRBJ2-1, is NAGVMQNPRHLVRRRGQEARLRCSPMKGHSHVYWYRQLPEEGLKFMVYLQKENIIDESGMPKERFSAEFPKEGPSILRIQQVVRGDSAAYFCASSPLSYNEQFFGPGTRLTVL.

The gene calls are TRBV7-3 and TRBJ2-3; TRBD1 aligns across 8 bases. Germline CDR1 SGHTA, CDR2 FQGTGA. V gave up 5 bases and J gave up 4 bases; unmatched junction bases: 2. The CDR3 runs to 13 residues. This CDR3 is CASSRQGPDTQYF. In DNA form, the CDR3 reads TGTGCCAGCAGCAGACAGGGGCCAGATACGCAGTATTTT.

The chain links TRBV25-1 to TRBJ1-4; 11 nucleotides agree with TRBD1. This CDR3 comprises 18 residues. CDR1 is MGHDK, CDR2 SYGVNS, per germline. Unmatched junction bases numbered 8, after V lost 4 bases and J lost 1 base. CDR3 sequence: CASSAVPGQGETNEKLFF. The CDR3, as DNA: TGTGCCAGCAGTGCCGTCCCGGGACAGGGGGAAACTAATGAAAAACTGTTTTTT. The whole variable domain, filled in from reference TRBV25-1 and TRBJ1-4, reads EADIYQTPRYLVIGTGKKITLECSQTMGHDKMYWYQQDPGMELHLIHYSYGVNSTEKGDLSSESTVSRIRTEHFPLTLESARPSHTSQYLCASSAVPGQGETNEKLFFGSGTQLSVL.

The chain employs TRBV9 and TRBJ2-5; weak D call: TRBD2 (6 bases). V was cut by 0 bases and J by 5 bases, with 17 bases left in between. CDR1 and CDR2 (germline): SGDLS, YYNGEE. CDR3 length: 16 residues. CDR3 bases: TGTGCCAGCAGCGTAGGCTACGGGGGTGAGGGGGAGACCCAGTACTTC. Protein product: CASSVGYGGEGETQYF.

The genes are TRBV2 and TRBJ2-1; 8 bases agree with TRBD1. J lost 10 bases, V lost 3 bases, and 11 bases had no gene match. Germline assignment: CDR1 SNHLY and CDR2 FYNNEI. The CDR3 is 15 residues long. The CDR3 bases are TGTGCCAGCAGTGATGGGGGTCAGGGGGCCGGAGAGCAGTTCTTC. It specifies CASSDGGQGAGEQFF.

In its sample, this clone was seen once. This sequence joins TRBV6-6 and TRBJ1-3; D is uncertain. The CDR3 totals 16 residues. V lost 0 bases, J lost 0 bases, and 9 bases lay in between. Per the germline V gene, CDR1 is MNHNY and CDR2 is SVGAGI (reference sequence). Here the CDR3 DNA reads TGTGCCAGCAGTTACTCGCGCGGATTCTCTGGAAACACCATATATTTT. This translates into CASSYSRGFSGNTIYF.

V usage is TRBV7-9 and J usage is TRBJ1-2, with D possibly matching TRBD1 (6 bases). CDR1 and CDR2 from the germline V gene are SEHNR and FQNEAQ (reference sequence). V dropped 4 bases and J dropped 3 bases, with 6 bases sitting between them. There are 12 residues in the CDR3. CDR3 in DNA: TGTGCCAGCAGCTGGACAGACTATGGCTACACCTTC. Residues: CASSWTDYGYTF.

The J gene is TRBJ1-3, the V gene TRBV28; D remains unclear. In germline, CDR1 is MDHEN, CDR2 SYDVKM. Trimming stripped 10 bases from V and 0 bases from J, with 7 bases between. The CDR3 extends over 12 amino acids. The CDR3 spells CATRGSGNTIYF. The CDR3, as DNA: TGTGCCACCCGGGGCTCTGGAAACACCATATATTTT.

Worth noting for this clone: At one end the junction does not follow the germline gene, possibly because of a read error. V gene TRBV5-1 combines with J gene TRBJ2-5, with 9 bases matching TRBD1. This CDR3 is built from 14 residues. Germline V gene lookup returns CDR1 SGHRS and CDR2 YFSETQ. The CDR3 spells CASSLEGQGSGSHF. In nucleotides, the CDR3 is TGCGCCAGCAGCTTGGAGGGACAGGGATCGGGGAGCCACTTC.

The chain links TRBV27 to TRBJ1-1; TRBD1 agrees at 11 bases. V dropped 5 bases and J dropped 11; count of bases not matched to a gene: 16. Germline V gene lookup returns CDR1 MNHEY and CDR2 SMNVEV (reference sequence). There are 16 residues in the CDR3. CDR3 nucleotide sequence: TGTGCCAGCAGTAGATTGGACAGGGGGCTAGGGGTTGGGGCTTTCTTT. It encodes CASSRLDRGLGVGAFF.

The chain uses TRBV4-1 and TRBJ1-5, with TRBD1 as a possible D gene (6 bases). The CDR3 length is 16 residues. CDR1 is MGHRA and CDR2 is YSYEKL in the germline V gene. V was trimmed by 3 bases and J by 0 bases, leaving 12 bases between them. CDR3 protein: CASSQGRGYSNQPQHF. The DNA of the CDR3 is TGCGCCAGCAGCCAGGGCAGGGGATATAGCAATCAGCCCCAGCATTTT.

The count of this clone is one. This sequence joins TRBV7-8 and TRBJ2-7, with 8 bases matching TRBD2. The CDR3 extends over 16 amino acids. The V gene's germline CDR1 is SGHVS and CDR2 FQNEAQ. V dropped 5 bases and J dropped 2; count of bases not matched to a gene: 11. CDR3 loop: CASSPYSGAIPYEQYF. CDR3 bases: TGTGCCAGCAGCCCCTATAGCGGGGCGATTCCCTACGAGCAGTACTTC.

The rearrangement links TRBV5-4 to TRBJ2-5, with 7 bases aligning to TRBD1. The J call may be mistaken, given a closer DNA end match to TRBJ2-7. This CDR3 comprises 14 residues. Germline lookup yields CDR1 SGHNT and CDR2 YYREEE (reference sequence). CDR3 sequence reads: CASSLVQGVHEQYF. In DNA form, the CDR3 reads TGTGCCAGCAGCTTGGTTCAGGGGGTCCACGAGCAGTACTTC.

The J gene is TRBJ1-1, the V gene TRBV27; TRBD1 agrees at 8 bases. The CDR3 runs 14 residues. V shed 8 bases and J 2 bases; nucleotides not matched to a gene: 7. Germline values: CDR1 MNHEY, CDR2 SMNVEV (reference sequence). CDR3 sequence (DNA): TGTGCCAGCTCGGACAGGGCTATTAACACTGAAGCTTTCTTT. It yields the protein CASSDRAINTEAFF.

This clone was found once. The chain links TRBV7-2 to TRBJ2-2; D remains unclear. V was trimmed by 4 bases and J by 5 bases, leaving 11 bases between them. In germline, CDR1 is SGHTA, CDR2 FQGNSA. CDR3 length: 14 residues. The CDR3 protein is CASSSRLITGELFF. In nucleotides, the CDR3 is TGTGCCAGCAGCTCCCGACTGATTACCGGGGAGCTGTTTTTT.

This clone was detected a few times. This chain links TRBV19 with TRBJ1-1; maybe TRBD1 (6 bases). Germline V gene data show CDR1 as LNHDA and CDR2 as SQIVND (reference sequence). This CDR3 comprises 16 residues. Trimming took off 4 bases at V and 0 bases at J, with 15 bases between the two ends. CDR3 bases: TGTGCCAGTAGTAGCAGGGGCTCCGTAATGAACACTGAAGCTTTCTTT. It encodes CASSSRGSVMNTEAFF.

The V call is TRBV10-3, the J call TRBJ1-1; 7 nucleotides line up with TRBD1. Germline CDR1 reads ENHRY; CDR2 reads SYGVKD. This CDR3 has 14 amino acids. Trimming removed 5 bases from V and 2 bases from J; junction bases left unmatched: 5. The CDR3 here is CAISQDRANTEAFF. The CDR3 bases are TGTGCCATCAGTCAAGACAGGGCAAACACTGAAGCTTTCTTT.

This chain connects TRBV28 to TRBJ1-2; the D is unclear. Germline values: CDR1 MDHEN, CDR2 SYDVKM. V shed 7 bases and J shed 4 bases, with 13 bases lying between them. This CDR3 has 13 residues. The CDR3 sequence: CASTPGQVYGYTF. DNA for the CDR3: TGTGCCAGCACCCCTGGGCAGGTCTATGGCTACACCTTC.